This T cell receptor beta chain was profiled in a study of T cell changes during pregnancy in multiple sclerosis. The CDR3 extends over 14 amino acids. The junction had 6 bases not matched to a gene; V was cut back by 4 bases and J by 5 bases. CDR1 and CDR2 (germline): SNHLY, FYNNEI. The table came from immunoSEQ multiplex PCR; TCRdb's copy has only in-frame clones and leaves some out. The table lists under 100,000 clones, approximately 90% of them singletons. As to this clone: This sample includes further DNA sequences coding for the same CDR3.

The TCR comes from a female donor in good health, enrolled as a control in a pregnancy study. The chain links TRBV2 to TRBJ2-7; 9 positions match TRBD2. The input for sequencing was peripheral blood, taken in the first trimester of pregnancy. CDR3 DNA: TGTGCCAGCAGTGGGCTAGCGGGGTTCGACGAGCAGTACTTC. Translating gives CASSGLAGFDEQYF.